The clone carrying this T cell receptor (beta chain) was seen a few times. Its antigen is unknown. MiXCR, run by TCRdb on the reads, gives a single entry per CDR3 protein. The sample records around 570,000 distinct CDR3 sequences, about 39% being singletons. This entry comes from a study of T cell repertoires in cytomegalovirus infection. Study details: Carrying CMV and the relevant HLA type showed in public TCR beta signatures. Study findings and constraints: Clonotypes of TCR beta that were HLA-C-restricted and CMV-specific dominated the ex vivo response. Individuals carrying CMV plus the relevant HLA were identified by cumulative frequency of public TCR beta families.

Between the trimmed V and J ends, which lost 0 bases and 4 bases, there was a span of 7 bases. CDR3 length equals 13 residues. In germline, CDR1 is ENHRY, CDR2 SYGVKD. The sequence was collected from a human donor in good health (CMV status not recorded). Some clones in this sample may be carry-over from other donors' samples. The sample consisted of cultured PBMCs, taken from culture after CMV antigen stimulation. This chain joins TRBV10-3 and TRBJ2-7; D not resolved. DNA for the CDR3: TGTGCCATCAGTGAGTCTGTGGGATACGAGCAGTACTTC. This gives the protein CAISESVGYEQYF.